These 14 T cell receptor beta chains were all obtained from the same sample, sequenced in a study of cytomegalovirus exposure and HLA in healthy donors. This PCR relied on a set of 60 Vbeta primers and 13 Jbeta primers. The table came from immunoSEQ multiplex PCR; TCRdb's copy has only in-frame clones and leaves some out. Of about 180,000 clones in the sample, approximately 84% were seen once. Input material: PBMCs. All receptors come from a girl aged 10-17 years in good health and CMV-seropositive.

The V and J genes are TRBV11-2 and TRBJ2-7, with D maybe TRBD2 (5 bases). This CDR3 is 13 amino acids long. Per the germline V gene, CDR1 is SGHAT and CDR2 is FQNNGV. Deletions cut 6 bases from V and 7 bases from J, with 16 bases between. The DNA of the CDR3 is TGTGCCAGCAGTTTTGAGGGTCAGCGGGAGCAGTACTTC. Encoded protein: CASSFEGQREQYF.

The gene calls are TRBV5-8 and TRBJ2-7; 10 bases fit TRBD1. J was trimmed by 3 bases and V by 3 bases; bases with no gene match: 6. Germline assignment: CDR1 SGHTS and CDR2 YDEGEE. The CDR3 sequence is 15 residues long. DNA for the CDR3: TGTGCCAGCAGCTACACGGACAGGGGGGACTACGAGCAGTACTTC. Translation gives CASSYTDRGDYEQYF.

This chain connects TRBV6-1 to TRBJ1-5; unclear D gene. CDR3 length: 14 amino acids. CDR1 and CDR2 (germline): MNHNS, SASEGT. The V end lost 1 base, the J end lost 1 base, and 5 bases lay between the germline ends. The CDR3 loop is CASSEELSNQPQHF. DNA of the CDR3: TGTGCCAGCAGTGAAGAGCTGAGCAATCAGCCCCAGCATTTT.

The V call is TRBV2, the J call TRBJ2-3, with 7 nucleotides matching TRBD2. The germline V gene encodes CDR1 SNHLY and CDR2 FYNNEI. The CDR3 has 16 amino acids. V dropped 5 bases and J dropped 0; count of bases not matched to a gene: 8. The CDR3 loop reads CASSSRLAGSTDTQYF. In nucleotides, the CDR3 is TGTGCCAGCAGTTCACGACTAGCTGGAAGCACAGATACGCAGTATTTT.

The genes are TRBV6-6 and TRBJ1-2, with D perhaps TRBD1 (5 bases). The CDR3 covers 12 residues. Trimming pared 1 base from V and 6 bases from J, leaving 6 bases between. Looked up from germline, CDR1 is MNHNY and CDR2 is SVGAGI (reference sequence). DNA of the CDR3: TGTGCCAGCAGTTACTGGGGGGATGGCTACACCTTC. Translated, it gives CASSYWGDGYTF.

This clone occurred a few times. The gene calls are TRBV7-3 and TRBJ2-1, with TRBD2 matching over 9 bases. CDR3 length: 17 amino acids. From germline, CDR1 is SGHTA and CDR2 FQGTGA. Trimming took 1 base from V and 5 from J; bases not matched to a gene: 9. The CDR3 sequence: CASSLSPSGTRNNEQFF. The CDR3 bases are TGTGCCAGCAGCTTAAGCCCTAGCGGGACGCGGAACAATGAGCAGTTCTTC.

This clone has a single count. The chain couples TRBV7-6 to TRBJ1-2, with D maybe TRBD1 (5 bases). V was pared by 1 base and J by 3 bases, with 21 bases between. The CDR3 totals 18 residues. Per germline, CDR1 SGHVS and CDR2 FNYEAQ. CDR3 bases: TGTGCCAGCAGCTTAGAAGACGGTGTGGGGGGTCCCGACTATGGCTACACCTTC. Translation gives CASSLEDGVGGPDYGYTF.

The V call is TRBV18, the J call TRBJ2-3; TRBD1 is a possible D gene (6 bases). CDR1 KGHSH and CDR2 LQKENI come from the germline V gene. The ends were cut back, 1 base at V and 6 bases at J, with 17 bases in the middle. This CDR3 contains 16 residues. CDR3 in DNA: TGTGCCAGCTCACCACTTACCCCTGTACAGGGTGATACGCAGTATTTT. Amino acid sequence: CASSPLTPVQGDTQYF.

The V gene is TRBV7-9, the J gene TRBJ1-5; TRBD1 is a possible D gene (5 bases). Germline assignment: CDR1 SEHNR and CDR2 FQNEAQ (reference sequence). Deletions cut 1 base from V and 0 bases from J, with 13 bases between. CDR3 size: 17 residues. CDR3 sequence reads: CASSLVKGKDSNQPQHF. Written as DNA, the CDR3 is TGTGCCAGCAGCTTAGTGAAGGGGAAGGATAGCAATCAGCCCCAGCATTTT. The full variable domain, its missing parts supplied by reference TRBV7-9 and TRBJ1-5, is DTGVSQNPRHKITKRGQNVTFRCDPISEHNRLYWYRQTLGQGPEFLTYFQNEAQLEKSRLLSDRFSAERPKGSFSTLEIQRTEQGDSAMYLCASSLVKGKDSNQPQHFGDGTRLSIL.

In this sample, this clone turned up once. This chain connects TRBV7-2 to TRBJ2-7; D is possibly TRBD1 (5 bases). Trimming removed 5 bases at V and 1 base at J, with 12 bases between. The CDR3 is 14 residues long. Per germline, CDR1 SGHTA and CDR2 FQGNSA. The DNA for the CDR3 is TGTGCCAGCAGCCCTAGGGGTGTTTCCTACGAGCAGTACTTC. Translation gives CASSPRGVSYEQYF.

This clone was observed a few times. V and J are TRBV7-6 and TRBJ2-7; D not resolved. The CDR3 contains 16 residues. Germline values: CDR1 SGHVS, CDR2 FNYEAQ. The V end lost 1 base, the J end lost 0 bases, and 13 bases lay between the germline ends. CDR3 protein: CASSLGSVLSSYEQYF. The DNA of the CDR3 is TGTGCCAGCAGCTTAGGTTCGGTTCTAAGCTCCTACGAGCAGTACTTC.

The chain combines TRBV6-1 with TRBJ2-3; TRBD2 aligns across 10 bases. The CDR3 spans 16 residues. The ends lost 3 bases at V and 1 base at J; junction bases unmatched: 4. Germline V lookup: CDR1 MNHNS, CDR2 SASEGT. CDR3 nucleotide sequence: TGTGCCAGCAGTGATGAAGCGGGAGGGGGCACAGATACGCAGTATTTT. Encoded protein: CASSDEAGGGTDTQYF.

Only a few counts were recorded for this clone. The chain has TRBV30 and TRBJ2-3; TRBD2 matches 10 bases. CDR1 GTSNPN and CDR2 SVGIG come from the germline V gene (reference sequence). The CDR3 loop spans 14 amino acids. The trim removed 8 bases at V and 3 bases at J, leaving 8 bases unmatched. The CDR3 sequence is CARSLAGGTDTQYF. The CDR3 DNA reads TGTGCCAGATCGTTAGCGGGAGGAACAGATACGCAGTATTTT.

This clone has a single count. The chain links TRBV19 to TRBJ1-1; 12 positions agree with TRBD1. This CDR3 is 16 amino acids long. With 9 bases clipped from V and 6 bases from J, the junction kept 14 bases outside the gene matches. Germline V gene lookup returns CDR1 LNHDA and CDR2 SQIVND (reference sequence). In DNA form, the CDR3 reads TGTGCCAGCGGATCCGGGACAGGGGGCTGGTCGGCTGAAGCTTTCTTT. Protein: CASGSGTGGWSAEAFF. Combining the CDR3 with reference TRBV19 and TRBJ1-1 gives the whole variable domain DGGITQSPKYLFRKEGQNVTLSCEQNLNHDAMYWYRQDPGQGLRLIYYSQIVNDFQKGDIAEGYSVSREKKESFPLTVTSAQKNPTAFYLCASGSGTGGWSAEAFFGQGTRLTVV.